The source of this TCR beta chain is a study of blood T cell repertoires in COVID-19. CDR1 is MNHEY and CDR2 is SMNVEV in the germline V gene (reference sequence). The V gene lost 6 bases and the J gene lost 5 bases, with 13 bases spanning the gap. The length of the CDR3 is 14 residues. Assay used: immunoSEQ multiplex PCR; TCRdb lists only in-frame clones, some missing. This table holds roughly 150,000 clones, roughly 84% found once. The receptor's source is a woman in her forties or fifties who had recovered from COVID-19. The chain recombines TRBV27 with TRBJ2-2; maybe TRBD1 (5 bases). Sequencing used PBMCs or T cells enriched from blood (not recorded which). CDR3 residues: CASRFRGGTGELFF. In nucleotides, the CDR3 is TGTGCCAGCAGGTTTAGGGGTGGGACCGGGGAGCTGTTTTTT.